These T cell receptor beta chains were read from a single sample in a study of post-analysis software for immune sequencing data. TCRdb processed the PCR reads anew with MiXCR; each CDR3 protein has one entry. This sample yields some 690,000 distinct CDR3 sequences, of which 30% are seen a single time; under 0.7% belongs to the top ten. The sample was blood. These receptors came from a girl aged 5-17 years with multiple sclerosis. CDR3s include the opening cysteine and the closing phenylalanine or tryptophan. D genes are given only for firm matches. The size field is filled for only some rows; it gives once, few, many or a size class.

CASSPGLRTWEETQYF	TGCGCCAGCAGCCCGGGTCTCCGGACATGGGAAGAGACCCAGTACTTC	TRBV5-1	16	TRBJ2-5	NA	NA
CSAKPPMNTEAFF	TGCAGTGCAAAACCTCCCATGAACACTGAAGCTTTCTTT	TRBV20-1	13	TRBJ1-1	NA	few
CSALTGGPKTDTQYF	TGCAGTGCTTTAACGGGAGGGCCGAAGACAGATACGCAGTATTTT	TRBV20-1	15	TRBJ2-3	TRBD2	few
CASSPEPGLARETQYF	TGTGCCAGCAGCCCGGAACCGGGACTAGCAAGGGAGACCCAGTACTTC	TRBV7-8	16	TRBJ2-5	TRBD2	NA
CATKGLQGPTNEKLFF	TGTGCCACGAAAGGGCTACAGGGACCAACTAATGAAAAACTGTTTTTT	TRBV10-3	16	TRBJ1-4	NA	few
CASSSRDARYGYTF	TGTGCCAGCAGTTCTCGGGACGCCCGCTATGGCTACACCTTC	TRBV6-5	14	TRBJ1-2	NA	few
CASSGGRNGGYTF	TGTGCCAGCAGCGGGGGACGGAACGGTGGCTACACCTTC	TRBV9	13	TRBJ1-2	NA	once
CASSLLSRENTEAFF	TGTGCCAGCAGCTTACTCTCCCGCGAGAACACTGAAGCTTTCTTT	TRBV3-1	15	TRBJ1-1	NA	NA
CSVAFRGSVDEQFF	TGCAGCGTTGCTTTCCGGGGGAGTGTGGATGAGCAGTTCTTC	TRBV29-1	14	TRBJ2-1	NA	NA
CASSQDRGYYGYTF	TGCGCCAGCAGCCAAGATCGAGGGTACTATGGCTACACCTTC	TRBV4-3	14	TRBJ1-2	NA	NA
CASSLVRIGNEQFF	TGTGCCAGCAGCTTAGTGCGAATTGGCAATGAGCAGTTCTTC	TRBV11-2	14	TRBJ2-1	NA	few
CASTFGGGLNTEAFF	TGTGCCAGCACGTTTGGGGGGGGGTTGAACACTGAAGCTTTCTTT	TRBV7-9	15	TRBJ1-1	NA	NA
CASSLTNLVYEQYF	TGTGCCAGCAGTTTAACGAACTTGGTCTACGAGCAGTACTTC	TRBV27	14	TRBJ2-7	NA	few
CASSAGLSNTEAFF	TGTGCCAGCAGTGCCGGGCTGTCGAACACTGAAGCTTTCTTT	TRBV25-1	14	TRBJ1-1	NA	few
CASRGLGYGYTF	TGTGCCAGCCGTGGCCTGGGTTATGGCTACACCTTC	TRBV5-6	12	TRBJ1-2	NA	few
CASSPRSFNSPLHF	TGTGCCAGCAGCCCACGGTCCTTTAATTCACCCCTCCACTTT	TRBV7-2	14	TRBJ1-6	NA	NA
CSATTPETQYF	TGCAGTGCGACGACACCGGAGACCCAGTACTTC	TRBV20-1	11	TRBJ2-5	NA	few
CASSYVAGTRVYNEQFF	TGTGCCAGCAGCTATGTTGCCGGGACTAGGGTCTACAATGAGCAGTTCTTC	TRBV14	17	TRBJ2-1	TRBD2	NA
CTISETTSGKEGKNEQFF	TGTACCATCAGTGAAACGACTAGCGGGAAGGAGGGTAAGAATGAGCAGTTCTTC	TRBV10-3	18	TRBJ2-1	TRBD2	NA
CASTLTSGRASTGTQYF	TGCGCCAGCACCTTGACTAGCGGGAGGGCTAGCACAGGTACGCAGTATTTT	TRBV10-2	17	TRBJ2-3	TRBD2	NA
CSVCKTYNEQYF	TGCAGCGTTTGTAAAACCTACAATGAGCAGTACTTC	TRBV29-1	12	TRBJ2-7	NA	once
CATNRDRNNEQFF	TGTGCCACCAACAGAGATCGTAACAATGAGCAGTTCTTC	TRBV15	13	TRBJ2-1	NA	NA
CASSFSGGAREQFF	TGTGCCAGCAGCTTCAGCGGGGGGGCTCGAGAGCAGTTCTTC	TRBV7-2	14	TRBJ2-1	TRBD2	few
CASSFRVESSGANVLTF	TGTGCCAGCAGCTTCCGAGTAGAGAGCTCTGGGGCCAACGTCCTGACTTTC	TRBV11-2	17	TRBJ2-6	NA	few
CASTPRTDSYEQYF	TGTGCCAGCACCCCCCGGACAGATTCCTACGAGCAGTACTTC	TRBV28	14	TRBJ2-7	NA	few
CASSATGTGVYEQYF	TGTGCCAGCAGTGCCACCGGGACAGGTGTCTACGAGCAGTACTTC	TRBV7-8	15	TRBJ2-7	TRBD1	few
CASSQLQGSGNIQYF	TGTGCCAGCAGCCAGCTACAGGGTTCAGGAAACATTCAGTACTTC	TRBV7-2	15	TRBJ2-4	NA	NA
CATSLTAGGREQFF	TGTGCCACCAGTCTCACTGCGGGTGGGAGAGAGCAGTTCTTC	TRBV24-1	14	TRBJ2-1	NA	NA